These T cell receptor beta chains were read from a single sample in a study of human T cells and chemical hapten exposure. TCRdb re-called the RACE reads through MiXCR, storing one row per CDR3 protein. The sample includes 95,000 to 150,000 distinct CDR3 sequences, over 9% of them seen just once. This specimen was whole blood, taken in connection with sensitization to the hapten diphenylcyclopropenone (DPC). These receptors were collected from a woman aged 45-65 years with alopecia areata. Some clones in this sample may be carry-over from other donors' samples. The CDR3 runs from the conserved cysteine through the conserved F or W. The order of the fields is D gene, clone size, V gene, J gene, CDR3 protein, CDR3 DNA. A D gene is named only where the DNA matches it firmly. The size entry is marked missing in some rows and otherwise reads once, few, many or a size class.

d_gene: TRBD2; abundance: many; v_gene: TRBV6-2/TRBV6-3; j_gene: TRBJ2-3; CDR3aa: CASSLTSGGTDTQYF; CDR3nt: TGTGCCAGCAGCCTTACTAGCGGGGGCACAGATACGCAGTATTTT
d_gene: TRBD2; abundance: many; v_gene: TRBV9; j_gene: TRBJ2-3; CDR3aa: CASSVRAGAMTDTQYF; CDR3nt: TGTGCCAGCAGCGTACGAGCGGGAGCGATGACAGATACGCAGTATTTT
d_gene: TRBD2; abundance: NA; v_gene: TRBV20-1; j_gene: TRBJ2-3; CDR3aa: CSARGWRGGDTDTQYF; CDR3nt: TGCAGTGCTAGGGGCTGGCGGGGGGGCGACACAGATACGCAGTATTTT
d_gene: TRBD1; abundance: few; v_gene: TRBV20-1; j_gene: TRBJ2-7; CDR3aa: CSARGQGPYEQYF; CDR3nt: TGCAGTGCTAGGGGACAGGGTCCCTACGAGCAGTACTTC
d_gene: NA; abundance: NA; v_gene: TRBV10-3; j_gene: TRBJ2-2; CDR3aa: CATKSGGSGITGELFF; CDR3nt: TGTGCCACCAAATCAGGGGGTAGCGGGATCACCGGGGAGCTGTTTTTT
d_gene: NA; abundance: NA; v_gene: TRBV6-2/TRBV6-3; j_gene: TRBJ2-1; CDR3aa: CASRTGRNEQFF; CDR3nt: TGTGCCAGCAGGACTGGCCGCAATGAGCAGTTCTTC
d_gene: NA; abundance: few; v_gene: TRBV4-1; j_gene: TRBJ2-5; CDR3aa: CASSQGGTGEETQYF; CDR3nt: TGCGCCAGCAGCCAAGGGGGTACGGGGGAAGAGACCCAGTACTTC
d_gene: TRBD1; abundance: NA; v_gene: TRBV10-3; j_gene: TRBJ1-1; CDR3aa: CAIGQGANTEAFF; CDR3nt: TGTGCCATTGGACAGGGGGCAAACACTGAAGCTTTCTTT
d_gene: NA; abundance: NA; v_gene: TRBV4-1; j_gene: TRBJ2-3; CDR3aa: CASSQEGSQTQYF; CDR3nt: TGCGCCAGCAGCCAGGAGGGGAGTCAGACGCAGTATTTT
d_gene: TRBD1; abundance: few; v_gene: TRBV12-3/TRBV12-4; j_gene: TRBJ1-1; CDR3aa: CASSLQGAQRAEAFF; CDR3nt: TGTGCCAGCAGTTTACAGGGGGCGCAAAGGGCTGAAGCTTTCTTT
d_gene: NA; abundance: NA; v_gene: TRBV3-1; j_gene: TRBJ2-6; CDR3aa: CASSQALKGANVLTF; CDR3nt: TGTGCCAGCAGCCAGGCGTTGAAGGGGGCCAACGTCCTGACTTTC
d_gene: TRBD1; abundance: few; v_gene: TRBV12-3/TRBV12-4; j_gene: TRBJ1-5; CDR3aa: CASRPTGINQPQHF; CDR3nt: TGTGCCAGCAGACCGACAGGGATTAATCAGCCCCAGCATTTT
d_gene: TRBD1; abundance: NA; v_gene: TRBV3-1; j_gene: TRBJ1-6; CDR3aa: CASSPSTGGIHSPLHF; CDR3nt: TGTGCCAGCAGCCCTAGTACAGGGGGCATACATTCACCCCTCCACTTT
d_gene: NA; abundance: few; v_gene: TRBV20-1; j_gene: TRBJ1-1; CDR3aa: CSAPKDGGTEAFF; CDR3nt: TGCAGTGCGCCCAAGGACGGTGGTACTGAAGCTTTCTTT
d_gene: TRBD2; abundance: few; v_gene: TRBV28; j_gene: TRBJ2-5; CDR3aa: CASSSTSGSQETQYF; CDR3nt: TGTGCCAGCAGTTCGACTAGCGGGTCGCAAGAGACCCAGTACTTC
d_gene: NA; abundance: few; v_gene: TRBV20-1; j_gene: TRBJ2-7; CDR3aa: CSVGGYGGHEQYF; CDR3nt: TGCAGTGTAGGGGGGTACGGGGGCCACGAGCAGTACTTC
d_gene: TRBD1; abundance: few; v_gene: TRBV29-1; j_gene: TRBJ2-3; CDR3aa: CSGTGSTDTQYF; CDR3nt: TGCAGCGGGACAGGGAGCACAGATACGCAGTATTTT
d_gene: NA; abundance: NA; v_gene: TRBV12-3/TRBV12-4; j_gene: TRBJ2-1; CDR3aa: CASRGRGEQFF; CDR3nt: TGTGCCAGCAGGGGCAGGGGTGAGCAGTTCTTC
d_gene: TRBD1; abundance: NA; v_gene: TRBV20-1; j_gene: TRBJ1-4; CDR3aa: CSARDVDRGSEKLFF; CDR3nt: TGCAGTGCTAGAGATGTGGACAGGGGGAGTGAAAAACTGTTTTTT
d_gene: NA; abundance: few; v_gene: TRBV20-1; j_gene: TRBJ1-3; CDR3aa: CSASASGGNTIYF; CDR3nt: TGCAGTGCTAGTGCTAGTGGGGGAAACACCATATATTTT
d_gene: NA; abundance: few; v_gene: TRBV7-2; j_gene: TRBJ2-1; CDR3aa: CASSLAHNEQFF; CDR3nt: TGTGCCAGCAGCTTAGCGCACAATGAGCAGTTCTTC
d_gene: NA; abundance: NA; v_gene: TRBV3-1; j_gene: TRBJ2-3; CDR3aa: CASSPAGPTDTQYF; CDR3nt: TGTGCCAGCAGCCCAGCGGGTCCCACAGATACGCAGTATTTT
d_gene: TRBD1; abundance: many; v_gene: TRBV20-1; j_gene: TRBJ2-4; CDR3aa: CSARGFGQGENIQYF; CDR3nt: TGCAGTGCTAGAGGGTTCGGACAGGGAGAAAACATTCAGTACTTC
d_gene: TRBD2; abundance: many; v_gene: TRBV20-1; j_gene: TRBJ2-3; CDR3aa: CSARDQASGMADTQYF; CDR3nt: TGCAGTGCTAGAGATCAGGCTAGCGGGATGGCAGATACGCAGTATTTT
d_gene: NA; abundance: NA; v_gene: TRBV18; j_gene: TRBJ2-3; CDR3aa: CASSLTGPDTQYF; CDR3nt: TGTGCCAGCTCACTCACAGGGCCAGATACGCAGTATTTT
d_gene: NA; abundance: few; v_gene: TRBV20-1; j_gene: TRBJ2-5; CDR3aa: CSARDSGYQETQYF; CDR3nt: TGCAGTGCTAGAGATTCGGGGTACCAAGAGACCCAGTACTTC
d_gene: NA; abundance: few; v_gene: TRBV7-8; j_gene: TRBJ1-4; CDR3aa: CASSPRQSTNEKLFF; CDR3nt: TGTGCCAGCAGCCCGCGACAGTCAACTAATGAAAAACTGTTTTTT
d_gene: NA; abundance: NA; v_gene: TRBV4-2; j_gene: TRBJ2-1; CDR3aa: CASSQEGGDEQFF; CDR3nt: TGTGCCAGCAGCCAAGAGGGAGGCGATGAGCAGTTCTTC
d_gene: TRBD1; abundance: many; v_gene: TRBV20-1; j_gene: TRBJ1-1; CDR3aa: CSAPDRATEAFF; CDR3nt: TGCAGTGCCCCTGACAGGGCTACTGAAGCTTTCTTT
d_gene: NA; abundance: many; v_gene: TRBV29-1; j_gene: TRBJ2-5; CDR3aa: CSVVSETQYF; CDR3nt: TGCAGCGTTGTCTCCGAGACCCAGTACTTC
d_gene: NA; abundance: few; v_gene: TRBV28; j_gene: TRBJ2-5; CDR3aa: CASRPQGRRETQYF; CDR3nt: TGTGCCAGCAGACCACAGGGAAGGAGGGAGACCCAGTACTTC
d_gene: TRBD1; abundance: many; v_gene: TRBV29-1; j_gene: TRBJ2-3; CDR3aa: CSVVRGPRTDTQYF; CDR3nt: TGCAGCGTTGTAAGGGGGCCCCGCACAGATACGCAGTATTTT
d_gene: NA; abundance: few; v_gene: TRBV11-2; j_gene: TRBJ1-1; CDR3aa: CASSLDPGTTEAFF; CDR3nt: TGTGCCAGCAGCTTAGACCCAGGGACCACTGAAGCTTTCTTT
d_gene: TRBD2; abundance: NA; v_gene: TRBV29-1; j_gene: TRBJ2-7; CDR3aa: CSVDVRAGEGEQYF; CDR3nt: TGCAGCGTTGACGTACGAGCGGGAGAGGGTGAGCAGTACTTC
d_gene: NA; abundance: few; v_gene: TRBV20-1; j_gene: TRBJ2-7; CDR3aa: CSALNPRDTHPYEQYF; CDR3nt: TGCAGTGCTCTTAATCCCCGGGACACACACCCCTACGAGCAGTACTTC
d_gene: NA; abundance: few; v_gene: TRBV14; j_gene: TRBJ1-4; CDR3aa: CASSLSEMSGEKLFF; CDR3nt: TGTGCCAGCAGCCTCAGTGAAATGTCAGGGGAAAAACTGTTTTTT
d_gene: NA; abundance: few; v_gene: TRBV20-1; j_gene: TRBJ2-7; CDR3aa: CSATGLPYEQYF; CDR3nt: TGCAGTGCCACGGGACTTCCCTACGAGCAGTACTTC
d_gene: NA; abundance: NA; v_gene: TRBV27; j_gene: TRBJ2-5; CDR3aa: CASSNSGRTQYF; CDR3nt: TGTGCCAGTTCAAACAGTGGTAGGACCCAGTACTTC
d_gene: NA; abundance: few; v_gene: TRBV28; j_gene: TRBJ2-3; CDR3aa: CASSPRRASSTDTQYF; CDR3nt: TGTGCCAGCAGCCCCCGGCGGGCTTCTAGCACAGATACGCAGTATTTT
d_gene: TRBD2; abundance: few; v_gene: TRBV10-3; j_gene: TRBJ2-3; CDR3aa: CAISAGDRTDTQYF; CDR3nt: TGTGCCATCTCGGCGGGAGACCGCACAGATACGCAGTATTTT
d_gene: NA; abundance: few; v_gene: TRBV11-2; j_gene: TRBJ2-1; CDR3aa: CASSLTDVGPYNEQFF; CDR3nt: TGTGCCAGCAGCCTTACCGATGTCGGACCGTACAATGAGCAGTTCTTC
d_gene: NA; abundance: many; v_gene: TRBV11-2; j_gene: TRBJ2-7; CDR3aa: CASSFDEQYF; CDR3nt: TGTGCCAGCAGCTTCGACGAGCAGTACTTC
d_gene: NA; abundance: few; v_gene: TRBV4-1; j_gene: TRBJ1-2; CDR3aa: CASSQDITGRFGYTF; CDR3nt: TGCGCCAGCAGCCAAGATATAACAGGGAGGTTTGGCTACACCTTC
d_gene: NA; abundance: few; v_gene: TRBV7-2; j_gene: TRBJ2-7; CDR3aa: CASSTTYEQYF; CDR3nt: TGTGCCAGCAGCACGACCTACGAGCAGTACTTC